This is a list of T cell receptor beta chains from one sample in a study of blood T cell repertoires in COVID-19. The table came from immunoSEQ multiplex PCR; TCRdb's copy has only in-frame clones and leaves some out. The data show about 160,000 clones, approximately 90% seen once. What was sequenced was peripheral blood. All receptors come from a woman aged 60-75 years who had recovered from COVID-19. CDR3s leave out the opening cysteine and the closing phenylalanine or tryptophan. Expanded clones are given a class, and other clones once, few, many or no size at all.

V	J	size	CDR3
TRBV4-1	TRBJ2-1	once	ASSPSSGPYNEQF
TRBV5-8	TRBJ1-2	NA	ASSSTTGVGYT
TRBV6-5	TRBJ1-2	NA	ASSSTARTEYGYT
TRBV15	TRBJ1-2	NA	ATSRDRTHGYT
TRBV18	TRBJ2-1	NA	ASSRDRGYNEQF
TRBV6-5	TRBJ1-6	NA	ASTPRRNSPLH
TRBV30	TRBJ2-3	once	AWSASSADTQY
TRBV13	TRBJ2-3	NA	ASTILAGGNTDTQY
TRBV18	TRBJ2-3	NA	ASSPPGLTDTQY
TRBV29-1	TRBJ2-7	NA	SVLWDRVHEQY
TRBV7-9	TRBJ2-2	NA	ASSPRGTGFGELF
TRBV11-2	TRBJ2-1	NA	ASSGGLAGGPGEQF
TRBV7-3	TRBJ1-1	NA	ASSSQGGTEAF
TRBV24-1	TRBJ2-1	NA	ATSDADRGVNEQF
TRBV28	TRBJ2-5	NA	ASSSLYASGGAVKTQY
TRBV7-9	TRBJ1-3	NA	ASSLAPGGSGNTIY
TRBV6-5	TRBJ1-4	NA	ASKGQGYEKLF
TRBV24-1	TRBJ2-5	NA	ATSDSAFGRQETQY
TRBV5-4	TRBJ1-2	NA	ASSQQGRFNYGYT
TRBV6-6	TRBJ2-7	NA	ASSVQEYEQY
TRBV30	TRBJ2-3	NA	AWSPQPQGTQY
TRBV19	TRBJ2-5	NA	ASSPTHQGWETQY
TRBV28	TRBJ1-5	NA	ASSFVKARGSNQPQH
TRBV4-1	TRBJ1-2	NA	ASSQEIQDNYGYT
TRBV20-1	TRBJ1-2	NA	SAWTGFGYT
TRBV7-9	TRBJ2-7	once	ASSYPGANYEQY
TRBV7-6	TRBJ1-6	NA	ASSPTDRVGYNSPLH
TRBV2	TRBJ1-1	NA	ASGLDTGTEAF
TRBV29-1	TRBJ1-4	NA	SVESNEKLF
TRBV11-2	TRBJ1-3	NA	ASSLFTGSGNTIY
TRBV18	TRBJ1-1	NA	ASSPDRDNYEAF
TRBV7-3	TRBJ2-1	NA	ASSLTSGTLNEQF
TRBV9	TRBJ2-1	NA	ASSQAILSYNEQF
TRBV5-1	TRBJ2-4	NA	ASSSYRDSKNIQY
TRBV12-3/TRBV12-4	TRBJ1-2	NA	ASRTTIGHGYT
TRBV2	TRBJ2-2	NA	ASMWQGENTGELF
TRBV28	TRBJ2-1	NA	ASSLGRDNEQF
TRBV2	TRBJ1-1	NA	ASNYDAGSAEAF
TRBV28	TRBJ1-1	NA	ASSLGQGPAF
TRBV29-1	TRBJ1-2	NA	SVEVTTGTALGYGYT
TRBV5-4	TRBJ1-1	NA	ASSSTAMNTEAF
TRBV4-3	TRBJ1-4	NA	ASSQDVGFDEKLF
TRBV18	TRBJ1-3	NA	ASSPPGREAHTIY
TRBV29-1	TRBJ1-1	NA	SVEGGQGAEAF
TRBV7-2	TRBJ2-7	NA	ASSLERQSSYEQY
TRBV25-1	TRBJ2-2	once	ASSVLTGTGELF
TRBV6-6	TRBJ2-7	NA	ASRSTGYSYEQY
TRBV24-1	TRBJ2-7	NA	ATSDLRGEQY
TRBV18	TRBJ1-1	NA	ASSPTGFAEAF
TRBV5-4	TRBJ1-1	NA	ASSSKGKWTEAF
TRBV15	TRBJ1-2	NA	ATSREKGQSYGYT
TRBV19	TRBJ2-3	once	ASALTANTDTQY
TRBV19	TRBJ2-7	NA	ASSIARQGSYEQY
TRBV7-6	TRBJ2-7	many	ASSPRWTSGAEQY
TRBV7-2	TRBJ2-7	NA	ASSLDRGLYEQY
TRBV6-5	TRBJ2-3	NA	ASRTGGAGTDTQY
TRBV6-5	TRBJ2-3	NA	ASRTGTGVDTQY
TRBV5-1	TRBJ2-1	NA	ASSLVSGTGYNEQF
TRBV24-1	TRBJ2-1	NA	ATSDATPTTGMRDEQF
TRBV10-3	TRBJ2-1	once	AISEASPGGLRTAPNEQF